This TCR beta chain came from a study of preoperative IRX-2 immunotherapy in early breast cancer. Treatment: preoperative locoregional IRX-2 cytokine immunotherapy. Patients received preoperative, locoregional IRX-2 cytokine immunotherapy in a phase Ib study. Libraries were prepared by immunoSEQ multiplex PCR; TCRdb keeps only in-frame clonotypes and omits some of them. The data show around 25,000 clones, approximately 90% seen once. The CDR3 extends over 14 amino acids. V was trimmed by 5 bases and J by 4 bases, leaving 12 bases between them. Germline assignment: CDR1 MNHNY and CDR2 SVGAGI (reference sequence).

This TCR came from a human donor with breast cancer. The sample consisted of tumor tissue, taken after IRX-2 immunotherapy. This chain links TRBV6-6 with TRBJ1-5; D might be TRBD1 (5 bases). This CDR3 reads CASSRGRRNQPQHF. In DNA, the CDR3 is TGTGCCAGCAGTAGGGGTCGCCGGAATCAGCCCCAGCATTTT.